The 20 T cell receptor beta chains below come from one sample, sequenced in a study of blood T cell repertoires in COVID-19. The method was immunoSEQ multiplex PCR; TCRdb's version includes in-frame clones alone and lacks a portion of them. The sample carries approximately 68,000 clones, roughly 84% recorded once. Sequencing used peripheral blood. These receptors all stem from a man between 45 and 60 years old with active COVID-19.

The chain couples TRBV6-5 to TRBJ1-1; D is perhaps TRBD1 (6 bases). The length of the CDR3 is 15 residues. The germline V gene has CDR1 MNHEY and CDR2 SVGAGI. Trimming took off 6 bases at V and 1 base at J, with 15 bases between the two ends. As DNA, the CDR3 is TGTGCCAGCAGCCGAACACGGACAGAGAACACTGAAGCTTTCTTT. Amino acids: CASSRTRTENTEAFF.

The genes are TRBV4-3 and TRBJ2-2, with TRBD2 identical over 13 bases. This CDR3 has 18 residues. Germline V gene data show CDR1 as LGHNA and CDR2 as YSLEER. V gave up 4 bases and J gave up 0 bases; unmatched junction bases: 5. The CDR3 sequence: CASSPGLAGATNTGELFF. The DNA for the CDR3 is TGCGCCAGCAGCCCCGGACTAGCGGGGGCCACGAACACCGGGGAGCTGTTTTTT.

The gene calls are TRBV7-2 and TRBJ2-5; no definite D call. The CDR3 loop spans 13 amino acids. Trimming removed 4 bases from V and 5 bases from J, with 11 bases in between. CDR1 SGHTA and CDR2 FQGNSA come from the germline V gene. The CDR3 region is CASSSLTRETQYF. The CDR3 coding sequence is TGTGCCAGCAGCTCTCTGACGAGGGAGACCCAGTACTTC.

V and J are TRBV3-1 (or the pseudogene TRBV3-2) and TRBJ2-1; D gene ambiguous. V was pared by 0 bases and J by 5 bases, with 8 bases between. Germline-derived CDR1 and CDR2 are LGHDT and YNNKEL (reference sequence). CDR3 length: 14 residues. This chain's CDR3 is CASSQERTNNEQFF. For the CDR3, the DNA is TGTGCCAGCAGCCAAGAGCGCACGAACAATGAGCAGTTCTTC.

The chain combines TRBV5-1 with TRBJ1-5; no clear D. Germline CDR1 and CDR2: SGHRS and YFSETQ. Trimming took off 4 bases at V and 6 bases at J, with 17 bases between the two ends. This CDR3 is built from 15 residues. The CDR3 DNA reads TGCGCCAGCAGCCCGGCGGGCGGCTTCGGTCAGCCCCAGCATTTT. Protein sequence: CASSPAGGFGQPQHF.

The chain has TRBV19 and TRBJ1-1; 7 nucleotides match TRBD1. Trimming at V came to 9 bases and at J to 4 bases, leaving 11 bases not matched to a gene. Looked up from germline, CDR1 is LNHDA and CDR2 is SQIVND (reference sequence). The CDR3 loop spans 14 amino acids. This CDR3 is CASQGVLWGTEAFF. The CDR3 DNA reads as TGTGCCAGCCAGGGGGTCCTTTGGGGCACTGAAGCTTTCTTT.

The chain combines TRBV5-1 with TRBJ2-7; TRBD1 might be the D (5 bases). The ends were cut back, 4 bases at V and 7 bases at J, with 18 bases in the middle. The CDR3 is made up of 14 amino acids. Germline CDR1 SGHRS, CDR2 YFSETQ. CDR3 bases: TGCGCCAGCAGCCCTAGGCAGGGTCTAGGAGAGCAGTACTTC. It specifies CASSPRQGLGEQYF.

The rearrangement links TRBV13 to TRBJ1-6, with 10 bases lining up with TRBD1. With 5 bases clipped from V and 6 bases from J, the junction kept 7 bases outside the gene matches. Germline CDR1 reads PRHDT; CDR2 reads FYEKMQ (reference sequence). The CDR3 runs to 16 residues. The chain's CDR3 is CASSPDRGQGNSPLHF. The DNA of the CDR3 is TGTGCCAGCAGCCCCGACAGGGGGCAAGGTAATTCACCCCTCCACTTT.

This clone was seen more than once but under ten times. The DNA of the CDR3 is TGTGCCAGCAGCTTTTTCGGACAGTCTGGAAACACCATATATTTT. Its translation is CASSFFGQSGNTIYF. The chain links TRBV13 to TRBJ1-3; D might be TRBD1 (6 bases). The V end was cut by 3 bases, the J end by 1 base, with 10 bases between. This CDR3 spans 15 amino acids. The V gene's germline CDR1 is PRHDT and CDR2 FYEKMQ (reference sequence).

The chain joins TRBV5-6 to TRBJ2-1; 15 nucleotides agree with TRBD2. The CDR3 runs 16 residues. V lost 4 bases and J lost 9; bases outside the gene matches: 8. Germline V gene sequence: CDR1 SGHDT, CDR2 YYEEEE. The CDR3 is CASSRRRGLAGGEQFF. The CDR3 bases are TGTGCCAGCAGCCGACGTAGGGGACTAGCGGGAGGTGAGCAGTTCTTC.

The chain employs TRBV29-1 and TRBJ2-2; 7 positions agree with TRBD1. With V trimmed by 7 bases and J by 0 bases, 2 bases remained unmatched. The CDR3 length is 13 residues. CDR1 and CDR2 (germline): SQVTM, ANQGSEA. CDR3 sequence (DNA): TGCAGCGGGGGACAGCCGAACACCGGGGAGCTGTTTTTT. Translated, it gives CSGGQPNTGELFF.

This rearrangement joins TRBV4-2 to TRBJ2-7, with D perhaps TRBD2 (5 bases). Germline values: CDR1 LGHNA, CDR2 YNFKEQ. This CDR3 is built from 14 residues. Deletions cut 4 bases from V and 1 base from J, with 11 bases between. The DNA for the CDR3 is TGTGCCAGCAGCCCCGAGGGCTTGTCCTACGAGCAGTACTTC. It yields the protein CASSPEGLSYEQYF.

The V and J genes are TRBV11-2 and TRBJ2-7; 9 nucleotides line up with TRBD2. The germline CDR1 and CDR2 sequences are SGHAT and FQNNGV. V gave up 0 bases and J gave up 3 bases; unmatched junction bases: 3. The CDR3 extends over 15 amino acids. CDR3 coding DNA: TGTGCCAGCAGCTTAGAAGCGGGAGGCCTCTACGAGCAGTACTTC. It is translated as CASSLEAGGLYEQYF.

The chain combines TRBV28 with TRBJ1-2; D uncertain. Trimming stripped 6 bases from V and 3 bases from J, with 8 bases between. This CDR3 comprises 12 residues. Germline V gene sequence: CDR1 MDHEN, CDR2 SYDVKM. DNA for the CDR3: TGTGCCAGCAGCCCGGGAGACTATGGCTACACCTTC. It translates to CASSPGDYGYTF.

V and J are TRBV18 and TRBJ2-2, with a tentative D call TRBD1 (6 bases). Trimming pared 5 bases from V and 8 bases from J, leaving 12 bases between. The V gene's germline CDR1 is KGHSH and CDR2 LQKENI. The CDR3 runs to 13 residues. The CDR3: CASSDSGTGELFF. As DNA, the CDR3 is TGTGCCAGCTCAGATTCCGGGACAGGGGAGCTGTTTTTT.

This clone appeared a single time. V is TRBV5-1 and J is TRBJ1-3; maybe TRBD1 (6 bases). The CDR3 spans 14 residues. V lost 4 bases to trimming and J lost 0 bases, with 8 bases between them. CDR1 is SGHRS, CDR2 YFSETQ, per germline. CDR3 DNA: TGCGCCAGCAGCAAGGACAGCTCTGGAAACACCATATATTTT. It codes for CASSKDSSGNTIYF.

This chain connects TRBV4-2 to TRBJ1-6, with 7 bases lining up with TRBD1. The ends lost 4 bases at V and 5 bases at J; junction bases unmatched: 5. The CDR3 runs 15 residues. CDR1 LGHNA and CDR2 YNFKEQ come from the germline V gene. The CDR3 region has the DNA TGTGCCAGCAGCCTGATAGACAGGGATAATTCACCCCTCCACTTT. Amino acid sequence: CASSLIDRDNSPLHF.

V is TRBV12-3 or TRBV12-4 and J is TRBJ2-3, with 7 nucleotides matching TRBD1. The CDR3 has 12 residues. Trimming took 11 bases from V and 2 from J; bases not matched to a gene: 4. CDR3 region: CAVTGSTDTQYF. The CDR3, as DNA: TGTGCCGTGACAGGGTCCACAGATACGCAGTATTTT.

This clone has a single count. V gene TRBV6-5 combines with J gene TRBJ1-1; D not resolved. The CDR3 has 14 residues. Germline V lookup: CDR1 MNHEY, CDR2 SVGAGI. Trimming removed 0 bases from V and 5 bases from J, with 10 bases in between. The CDR3 reads CASSYSWGGTEAFF. The CDR3 DNA reads TGTGCCAGCAGTTACTCATGGGGAGGGACTGAAGCTTTCTTT.

The CDR3 sequence is CATSEAGTSVKRDTQYF. The CDR3 coding sequence is TGTGCCACCAGTGAGGCCGGGACTAGCGTGAAAAGGGATACGCAGTATTTT. The V gene is TRBV24-1, the J gene TRBJ2-3; 10 nucleotides agree with TRBD2. Trimming at V came to 4 bases and at J to 6 bases, leaving 12 bases not matched to a gene. The CDR3 covers 17 residues. CDR1 and CDR2 (germline): KGHDR, SFDVKD.